These 24 T cell receptor beta chains share one sample of origin, sequenced in a study of blood T cell repertoires in COVID-19. Some clones are missing from TCRdb's copy, which holds only in-frame ones; the method was immunoSEQ multiplex PCR. The table lists 250,000 to 300,000 clones, 70% to 90% of them singletons. Sequences were obtained from PBMCs or T cells enriched from blood (not recorded which). The receptors were sampled from a woman aged 25 to 39 who had recovered from COVID-19.

This chain connects TRBV27 to TRBJ2-1; 7 bases align to TRBD1. Germline V gene data show CDR1 as MNHEY and CDR2 as SMNVEV (reference sequence). The CDR3 totals 16 residues. J lost 9 bases, V lost 1 base, and 12 bases had no gene match. CDR3 coding DNA: TGTGCCAGCAGTTTATACCCACAGGGGCGTATAGGTGAGCAGTTCTTC. It translates to CASSLYPQGRIGEQFF.

In its sample, this clone was seen a few times. CDR3 amino acids: CASSQSDSGYTYGGYTF. Here the CDR3 DNA reads TGTGCCAGCAGCCAGTCAGATTCAGGGTATACATACGGTGGCTACACCTTC. This chain connects TRBV3-1 (or the pseudogene TRBV3-2) to TRBJ1-2; TRBD1 is a possible D gene (5 bases). CDR3 length equals 17 residues. V was clipped by 3 bases and J by 7 bases, with 24 bases between them. Germline values: CDR1 LGHDT, CDR2 YNNKEL (reference sequence).

This chain links TRBV7-2 with TRBJ1-2; TRBD1 matches at 8 bases. The CDR3 runs to 13 residues. Germline CDR1 reads SGHTA; CDR2 reads FQGNSA. The V and J ends lost 3 bases and 4 bases, in that order; junction bases with no gene match: 1. CDR3 sequence (DNA): TGTGCCAGCAGCTTGGACAGGGTCTATGGCTACACCTTC. It codes for CASSLDRVYGYTF. The full variable domain, its missing parts supplied by reference TRBV7-2 and TRBJ1-2, is GAGVSQSPSNKVTEKGKDVELRCDPISGHTALYWYRQSLGQGLEFLIYFQGNSAPDKSGLPSDRFSAERTGGSVSTLTIQRTQQEDSAVYLCASSLDRVYGYTFGSGTRLTVV.

The V and J genes are TRBV19 and TRBJ1-2; the D gene is possibly TRBD1 (5 bases). CDR1 is LNHDA, CDR2 SQIVND, per germline (reference sequence). Trimming pared 5 bases from V and 7 bases from J, leaving 23 bases between. This CDR3 spans 16 amino acids. CDR3 sequence: CASSVTVTVIFPGYTF. CDR3 nucleotides: TGTGCCAGTAGTGTGACAGTGACCGTAATCTTTCCTGGCTACACCTTC.

This chain links TRBV4-3 with TRBJ2-7; a weak D match, TRBD1 (6 bases). The V gene's germline CDR1 is LGHNA and CDR2 YSLEER. This CDR3 is built from 16 residues. V gave up 0 bases and J gave up 1 base, with 13 bases separating them. DNA for the CDR3: TGCGCCAGCAGCCAAGAACGGGCAGGGGTTTCCTACGAGCAGTACTTC. Its protein is CASSQERAGVSYEQYF.

This chain uses TRBV2 with TRBJ2-7; D may be TRBD2 (5 bases). With 8 bases removed from V and 5 bases from J, the gap between germline ends came to 16 bases. CDR3 length: 13 residues. CDR1 SNHLY and CDR2 FYNNEI come from the germline V gene. The CDR3 region is CASEDLRGNEQYF. The CDR3 DNA is TGTGCCAGCGAAGACCTCCGGGGTAACGAGCAGTACTTC.

The rearrangement joins TRBV10-3 to TRBJ1-2, with D perhaps TRBD1 (6 bases). Germline loops: CDR1 ENHRY, CDR2 SYGVKD. The CDR3 sequence is 13 residues long. The V end lost 10 bases, the J end lost 6 bases, and 18 bases lay between the germline ends. CDR3 coding DNA: TGTGCCACCAACAGGGTGGCCTCGGATGGCTACACCTTC. Translating gives CATNRVASDGYTF.

This chain connects TRBV15 to TRBJ1-6; a weak D match, TRBD1 (6 bases). The CDR3 spans 15 residues. Germline CDR1 and CDR2: LNHNV and YYDKDF (reference sequence). V lost 2 bases and J lost 4, with 9 bases in between. CDR3: CATSRNREYNSPLHF. As DNA, the CDR3 is TGTGCCACCAGCAGAAACAGGGAGTATAATTCACCCCTCCACTTT.

The chain joins TRBV29-1 to TRBJ1-1, with D hard to call. The germline CDR1 and CDR2 sequences are SQVTM and ANQGSEA. Trimming removed 6 bases from V and 6 bases from J, with 17 bases in between. This CDR3 region has 13 residues. CDR3 DNA sequence: TGCAGCGTGGATTCAGGAGGATACTCTGAAGCTTTCTTT. It codes for CSVDSGGYSEAFF. Supplemented by reference TRBV29-1 and TRBJ1-1, the full variable domain reads SAVISQKPSRDICQRGTSLTIQCQVDSQVTMMFWYRQQPGQSLTLIATANQGSEATYESGFVIDKFPISRPNLTFSTLTVSNMSPEDSSIYLCSVDSGGYSEAFFGQGTRLTVV.

This chain connects TRBV28 to TRBJ2-1, with D possibly matching TRBD1 (6 bases). The V and J ends lost 7 bases and 2 bases respectively, with 6 bases between them. Germline CDR1 and CDR2: MDHEN and SYDVKM. The CDR3 has 12 amino acids. CDR3: CASKGAYNEQFF. CDR3 nucleotides: TGTGCCAGCAAGGGGGCCTACAATGAGCAGTTCTTC.

The genes are TRBV27 and TRBJ2-7; D is possibly TRBD1 (5 bases). The V gene lost 3 bases and the J gene lost 4 bases, with 13 bases spanning the gap. Germline V lookup: CDR1 MNHEY, CDR2 SMNVEV (reference sequence). This CDR3 is 14 amino acids long. The CDR3 bases are TGTGCCAGCAGTTTGACAGTATCCGGGTACGAGCAGTACTTC. Its translation: CASSLTVSGYEQYF.

This clone has more than one count but fewer than ten. The CDR3: CASPPGGSTGNTIYF. The CDR3 region has the DNA TGTGCCAGCCCTCCAGGCGGGTCAACTGGAAACACCATATATTTT. The V gene is TRBV6-9, the J gene TRBJ1-3; D uncertain. Germline V gives CDR1 MNHGY, CDR2 SVAAGI. CDR3 length: 15 amino acids. V was cut by 8 bases and J by 2 bases, with 16 bases left in between.

V gene TRBV13 combines with J gene TRBJ2-3; TRBD2 might be the D (5 bases). The CDR3 contains 14 residues. Per the germline V gene, CDR1 is PRHDT and CDR2 is FYEKMQ (reference sequence). Between the trimmed V and J ends, which lost 6 bases and 4 bases, there was a span of 14 bases. The CDR3 sequence is CASRSGSLADTQYF. In DNA, the CDR3 is TGTGCCAGCAGGTCTGGGAGTCTCGCAGATACGCAGTATTTT.

The chain links TRBV9 to TRBJ2-7, with 11 bases fitting TRBD2. V was clipped by 3 bases and J by 2 bases; unmatched bases: 1. The CDR3 covers 14 residues. CDR1 is SGDLS, CDR2 YYNGEE, per germline. CDR3 sequence: CASSAGLAAYEQYF. In DNA form, the CDR3 reads TGTGCCAGCAGCGCGGGACTAGCGGCCTACGAGCAGTACTTC.

The chain links TRBV3-1 (or the pseudogene TRBV3-2) to TRBJ2-3; 15 bases align to TRBD2. The CDR3 contains 17 residues. Per the germline V gene, CDR1 is LGHDT and CDR2 is YNNKEL (reference sequence). The V gene end was trimmed by 3 bases and the J gene end by 4 bases; junction bases not matched to a gene: 5. This chain's CDR3 is CASSHLGLAGGPDTQYF. The CDR3 DNA sequence: TGTGCCAGCAGCCACCTTGGACTAGCGGGGGGGCCAGATACGCAGTATTTT.

V usage is TRBV12-3 or TRBV12-4 and J usage is TRBJ2-1; D is uncertain. The V gene lost 4 bases and the J gene lost 6 bases, with 7 bases spanning the gap. The length of the CDR3 is 12 residues. CDR3 in amino acids: CASSSRTNEQFF. CDR3 in DNA: TGTGCCAGCAGTTCTAGAACCAATGAGCAGTTCTTC.

Regarding this clone: One junction end does not reproduce the germline sequence, and a read error may be involved. The chain links TRBV6-1 to TRBJ1-2; 7 positions agree with TRBD1. The CDR3 is 13 residues long. Germline V lookup: CDR1 MNHNS, CDR2 SASEGT. CDR3 sequence: CASREGGLSGYTF. CDR3 DNA sequence: TGTGCCAGCAGGGAAGGGGGCCTCAGTGGCTACACCTTC.

J is TRBJ2-1 and V is TRBV5-4, with 9 bases identical to TRBD2. The CDR3 is made up of 13 amino acids. Germline CDR1 and CDR2: SGHNT and YYREEE (reference sequence). V was pared by 0 bases and J by 13 bases, with 5 bases of the junction left unmatched. The CDR3 DNA reads as TGTGCCAGCAGCTTGGAATTAGCGGGGGAACAGTTCTTC. Translated, it gives CASSLELAGEQFF. The full variable domain, completed using reference TRBV5-4 and TRBJ2-1, is ETGVTQSPTHLIKTRGQQVTLRCSSQSGHNTVSWYQQALGQGPQFIFQYYREEENGRGNFPPRFSGLQFPNYSSELNVNALELDDSALYLCASSLELAGEQFFGPGTRLTVL.

The V gene is TRBV7-3, the J gene TRBJ2-2; TRBD2 aligns across 8 bases. The ends lost 3 bases at V and 4 bases at J; junction bases unmatched: 7. The CDR3 length is 16 residues. Germline loops: CDR1 SGHTA, CDR2 FQGTGA. This CDR3 reads CASSFKAGDFTGELFF. In DNA form, the CDR3 reads TGTGCCAGCAGCTTCAAAGCGGGAGACTTCACCGGGGAGCTGTTTTTT.

The chain combines TRBV7-9 with TRBJ2-3; TRBD1 aligns across 7 bases. Germline V gives CDR1 SEHNR, CDR2 FQNEAQ (reference sequence). The CDR3 is 16 amino acids. Trimming at V came to 5 bases and at J to 6 bases, leaving 14 bases not matched to a gene. CDR3 in amino acids: CASSHRIGKGADTQYF. CDR3 bases: TGTGCCAGCAGCCATCGAATAGGAAAGGGGGCGGATACGCAGTATTTT.

The rearrangement uses TRBV7-2 and TRBJ1-5; 9 bases are shared with TRBD1. The V segment lost 2 bases and the J segment 4 bases; nucleotides outside the gene matches: 9. Germline V gene data show CDR1 as SGHTA and CDR2 as FQGNSA. The CDR3 consists of 17 residues. The CDR3 loop is CASSLRGGGTGNQPQHF. The CDR3 DNA is TGTGCCAGCAGCTTACGCGGGGGAGGGACAGGGAATCAGCCCCAGCATTTT. Complete variable domain (other parts from reference TRBV7-2 and TRBJ1-5): GAGVSQSPSNKVTEKGKDVELRCDPISGHTALYWYRQSLGQGLEFLIYFQGNSAPDKSGLPSDRFSAERTGGSVSTLTIQRTQQEDSAVYLCASSLRGGGTGNQPQHFGDGTRLSIL.

The genes are TRBV6-5 and TRBJ1-2; the match to TRBD1 covers 8 bases. The V gene's germline CDR1 is MNHEY and CDR2 SVGAGI. The CDR3 is 12 residues long. The V segment lost 6 bases and the J segment 7 bases; nucleotides outside the gene matches: 4. CDR3 region: CASRRQGSGYTF. The DNA for the CDR3 is TGTGCCAGCAGAAGACAGGGGAGTGGCTACACCTTC.

This chain joins TRBV12-3 or TRBV12-4 and TRBJ2-7, with D tentatively TRBD2 (5 bases). The V end was cut by 4 bases, the J end by 6 bases, with 10 bases between. The CDR3 spans 12 residues. CDR3 nucleotides: TGTGCCAGCAGTTACGGGGTCCCCGAGCAGTACTTC. Protein product: CASSYGVPEQYF.

This clone has only a few counts. The chain is built from TRBV3-1 (or the pseudogene TRBV3-2) and TRBJ1-3, with no clear D. Trimming left V 0 bases short and J 3 bases short, with 15 bases between. Germline V gene sequence: CDR1 LGHDT, CDR2 YNNKEL (reference sequence). The CDR3 contains 17 residues. The CDR3 sequence is CASSQDGPSVCGNTIYF. The CDR3 region has the DNA TGTGCCAGCAGCCAAGATGGCCCTTCAGTTTGTGGAAACACCATATATTTT.